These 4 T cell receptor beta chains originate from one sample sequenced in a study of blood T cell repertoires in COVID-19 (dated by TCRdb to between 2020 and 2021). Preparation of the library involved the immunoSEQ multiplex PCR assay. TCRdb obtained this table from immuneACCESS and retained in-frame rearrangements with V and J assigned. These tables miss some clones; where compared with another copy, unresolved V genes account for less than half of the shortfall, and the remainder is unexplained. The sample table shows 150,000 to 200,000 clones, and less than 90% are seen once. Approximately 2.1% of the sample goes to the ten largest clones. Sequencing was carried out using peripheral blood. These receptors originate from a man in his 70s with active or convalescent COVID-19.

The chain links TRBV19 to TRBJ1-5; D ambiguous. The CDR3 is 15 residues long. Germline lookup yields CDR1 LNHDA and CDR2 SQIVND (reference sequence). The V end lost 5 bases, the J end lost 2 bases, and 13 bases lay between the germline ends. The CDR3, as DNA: TGTGCCAGTAGTCGGGATCCTGTTGGCAATCAGCCCCAGCATTTT. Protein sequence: CASSRDPVGNQPQHF.

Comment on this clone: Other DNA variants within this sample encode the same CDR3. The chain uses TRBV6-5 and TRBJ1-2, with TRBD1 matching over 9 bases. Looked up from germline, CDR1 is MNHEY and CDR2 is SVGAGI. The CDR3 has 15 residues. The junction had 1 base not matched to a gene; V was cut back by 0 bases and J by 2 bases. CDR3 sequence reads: CASSYSQGANYGYTF. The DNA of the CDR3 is TGTGCCAGCAGTTACTCACAGGGGGCAAACTATGGCTACACCTTC.

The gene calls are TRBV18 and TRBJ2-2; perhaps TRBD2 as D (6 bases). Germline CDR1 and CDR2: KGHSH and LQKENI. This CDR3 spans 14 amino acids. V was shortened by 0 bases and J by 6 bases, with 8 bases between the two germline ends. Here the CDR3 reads CASSPPWGAGELFF. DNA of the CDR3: TGTGCCAGCTCACCACCTTGGGGGGCCGGGGAGCTGTTTTTT.

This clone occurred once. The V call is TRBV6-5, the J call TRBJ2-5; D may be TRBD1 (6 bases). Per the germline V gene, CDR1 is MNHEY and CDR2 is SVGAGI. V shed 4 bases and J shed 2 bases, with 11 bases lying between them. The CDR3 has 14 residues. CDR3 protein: CASSSGQLQETQYF. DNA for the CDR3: TGTGCCAGCAGTTCAGGACAGCTACAAGAGACCCAGTACTTC.